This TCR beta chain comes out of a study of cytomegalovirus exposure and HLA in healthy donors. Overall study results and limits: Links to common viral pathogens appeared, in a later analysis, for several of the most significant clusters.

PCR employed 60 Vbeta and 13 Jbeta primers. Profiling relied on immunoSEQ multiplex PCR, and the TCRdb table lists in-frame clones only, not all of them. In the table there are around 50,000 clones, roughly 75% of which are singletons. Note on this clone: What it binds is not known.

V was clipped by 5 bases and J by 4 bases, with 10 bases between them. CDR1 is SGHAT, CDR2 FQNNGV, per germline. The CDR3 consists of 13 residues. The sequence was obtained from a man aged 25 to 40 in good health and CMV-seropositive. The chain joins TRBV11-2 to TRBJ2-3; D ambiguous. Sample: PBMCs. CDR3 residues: CASSPPGSDTQYF. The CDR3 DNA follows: TGTGCCAGCAGCCCCCCGGGTTCAGATACGCAGTATTTT.